These 9 T cell receptor beta chains were all obtained from the same sample, sequenced in a study of PD-1 blockade in mismatch repair-deficient tumors. Profiling relied on immunoSEQ multiplex PCR, and the TCRdb table lists in-frame clones only, not all of them. The table lists 20,000 to 25,000 clones, roughly 86% of them singletons. This specimen was peripheral blood, taken 2 weeks after starting pembrolizumab. All receptors come from an adult with mismatch repair-deficient cancer.

The chain couples TRBV2 to TRBJ1-2; TRBD1 matches at 7 bases. V shed 5 bases, J shed 8 bases, and the junction held 20 bases outside the gene matches. The CDR3 has 17 amino acids. Per the germline V gene, CDR1 is SNHLY and CDR2 is FYNNEI. Here the CDR3 DNA reads TGTGCCAGCAGTATAAGGGACCGCTCCCAAACAGGGGTCGGCTACACCTTC. It is translated as CASSIRDRSQTGVGYTF.

The gene calls are TRBV19 and TRBJ2-7; 8 nucleotides agree with TRBD1. The CDR3 spans 12 residues. CDR1 and CDR2 from the germline V gene are LNHDA and SQIVND (reference sequence). Trimming cost V 4 bases and J 6 bases; bases outside gene matches: 2. CDR3 nucleotide sequence: TGTGCCAGTAGTACCGGACAGGGCGAGCAGTACTTC. Encoded protein: CASSTGQGEQYF.

The rearrangement joins TRBV6-1 to TRBJ2-1; D call uncertain. Germline V CDR1 and CDR2: MNHNS, SASEGT. Between the trimmed V and J ends, which lost 7 bases and 4 bases, there was a span of 8 bases. This CDR3 contains 12 residues. CDR3 DNA sequence: TGTGCCAGCAAAAGGGTTTACAATGAGCAGTTCTTC. Protein product: CASKRVYNEQFF.

The rearrangement uses TRBV19 and TRBJ2-1; D uncertain. V was clipped by 5 bases and J by 9 bases, with 17 bases between them. The germline V gene has CDR1 LNHDA and CDR2 SQIVND (reference sequence). The CDR3 has 14 amino acids. CDR3 nucleotide sequence: TGTGCCAGTAGTGCGCAGATCGACGTGGGTGAGCAGTTCTTC. Its translation: CASSAQIDVGEQFF.

The chain carries TRBV28 and TRBJ2-7; 7 bases align to TRBD1. Unmatched junction bases numbered 9, after V lost 4 bases and J lost 3 bases. This CDR3 has 15 residues. CDR1 MDHEN and CDR2 SYDVKM come from the germline V gene. DNA of the CDR3: TGTGCCAGCAGTTCCGGACGACAGGGTATCTACGAGCAGTACTTC. Amino acids: CASSSGRQGIYEQYF.

In nucleotides, the CDR3 is TGTGCCGGCGAGGGACAGGGAATATATGGCTACACCTTC. Protein sequence: CAGEGQGIYGYTF. J is TRBJ1-2 and V is TRBV6-1; 9 nucleotides line up with TRBD1. J gave up 5 bases and V 11 bases, and 9 bases lay outside the gene matches. The germline V gene encodes CDR1 MNHNS and CDR2 SASEGT. This CDR3 has 13 residues.

This sequence joins TRBV2 and TRBJ1-2; the match to TRBD1 covers 8 bases. This CDR3 is 14 amino acids long. The V and J ends lost 6 bases and 6 bases, in that order; junction bases with no gene match: 9. Looked up from germline, CDR1 is SNHLY and CDR2 is FYNNEI. The CDR3 is CASRPLGQGDGYTF. As DNA, the CDR3 is TGTGCCAGCAGGCCCCTCGGACAGGGCGATGGCTACACCTTC.

V gene TRBV25-1 combines with J gene TRBJ2-1, with 10 nucleotides matching TRBD1. The J segment lost 9 bases and the V segment lost 7 bases, leaving 9 bases of the junction unmatched. Germline values: CDR1 MGHDK, CDR2 SYGVNS. The CDR3 is made up of 14 amino acids. The CDR3 nucleotides read TGTGCCAGCATACGGACAGGGGGGATAGTTGAGCAGTTCTTC. Amino acids: CASIRTGGIVEQFF. The full variable domain, with the rest looked up from reference TRBV25-1 and TRBJ2-1, is EADIYQTPRYLVIGTGKKITLECSQTMGHDKMYWYQQDPGMELHLIHYSYGVNSTEKGDLSSESTVSRIRTEHFPLTLESARPSHTSQYLCASIRTGGIVEQFFGPGTRLTVL.

The gene calls are TRBV5-1 and TRBJ2-3; D assignment may be TRBD1 or TRBD2 (6 bases each). The CDR3 has 15 amino acids. Trimming removed 0 bases at V and 3 bases at J, with 11 bases between. The germline V gene encodes CDR1 SGHRS and CDR2 YFSETQ. The CDR3 region has the DNA TGCGCCAGCAGCTTGGCAGGGGACTGGACAGATACGCAGTATTTT. It yields the protein CASSLAGDWTDTQYF.